These 3 T cell receptor beta chains share one sample of origin, sequenced in a study of Graves' ophthalmopathy and Graves' hyperthyroidism. Transcripts of RNA were the source for amplifying TCR beta CDR3 regions. Scientists carried out first-round RT-PCR using HTBI primers and then a second-round multiplex PCR. From the multiplex PCR reads, TCRdb called clonotypes with MiXCR, one entry per CDR3 protein. This sample yields about 220,000 distinct CDR3 sequences, of which around a fifth are seen a single time; around 45% belongs to the top ten. The material sequenced was peripheral blood. The receptors were sampled from a woman aged 45-65 years with Graves' ophthalmopathy.

This clonotype was counted many times. The chain carries TRBV7-8 and TRBJ1-5, with unresolved D. The CDR3 is 14 residues long. Trimming left V 0 bases short and J 0 bases short, with 3 bases between. Germline V gene data show CDR1 as SGHVS and CDR2 as FQNEAQ. CDR3 protein: CASSLAISNQPQHF. DNA for the CDR3: TGTGCCAGCAGCTTAGCAATTAGCAATCAGCCCCAGCATTTT.

As concerns this clonotype: A much larger clonotype is one base distant, so this may be a read error. V gene TRBV28 combines with J gene TRBJ1-5; 10 bases line up with TRBD1. The germline CDR1 and CDR2 sequences are MDHEN and SYDVKM. The J segment lost 3 bases and the V segment lost 2 bases, leaving 4 bases of the junction unmatched. This CDR3 contains 16 residues. The CDR3 loop reads CASSLTDRGFNQPQHF. The CDR3 coding sequence is TGTGCCAGCAGTTTAACGGACAGGGGGTTCAATCAGCCCCAGCATTTT.

This clonotype was picked up many times. The V gene is TRBV2, the J gene TRBJ2-7, with 11 bases identical to TRBD2. V lost 6 bases, J lost 4 bases, and 5 bases stayed unmatched. Germline CDR1 is SNHLY and CDR2 is FYNNEI. The CDR3 has 14 residues. CDR3 nucleotide sequence: TGTGCCAGCAGCGCTACTAGCGGGAGTTACGAGCAGTACTTC. Its protein product is CASSATSGSYEQYF.